The clone carrying this T cell receptor (beta chain) was seen more than once but under ten times. Antigen specificity is unknown. CDR3 length: 15 residues. Germline assignment: CDR1 SGDLS and CDR2 YYNGEE. The junction had 6 bases not matched to a gene; V was cut back by 2 bases and J by 2 bases. Included in the TCR beta cDNA libraries were unique molecular identifiers. Approximately 500,000 cDNA molecules were obtained per 1 to 10 million input T cells. Using its own MiXCR run on the PCR reads, TCRdb lists one record per CDR3 protein. The data hold hundreds of thousands of distinct CDR3 sequences, with roughly 27% observed a single time. These data come from a study of post-analysis software for immune sequencing data. Study-level findings and limits: Samples from one preparation batch, clustered by F measure, grouped strongly together. Diversity measured as normalized Chao1 was significantly lower in multiple sclerosis patients than in controls. Among 4 or 5 TRBV segments more frequent in patients than controls were TRBV5-6, TRBV5-1 and TRBV20-1.

The sequenced sample consisted of blood. This rearrangement joins TRBV9 to TRBJ2-7, with 8 bases fitting TRBD2. The sequence derives from a girl between 5 and 17 years old with multiple sclerosis. The CDR3, as DNA: TGTGCCAGCAGCGTGGAAACGGGACTAGCCTACGAGCAGTACTTC. It encodes CASSVETGLAYEQYF.